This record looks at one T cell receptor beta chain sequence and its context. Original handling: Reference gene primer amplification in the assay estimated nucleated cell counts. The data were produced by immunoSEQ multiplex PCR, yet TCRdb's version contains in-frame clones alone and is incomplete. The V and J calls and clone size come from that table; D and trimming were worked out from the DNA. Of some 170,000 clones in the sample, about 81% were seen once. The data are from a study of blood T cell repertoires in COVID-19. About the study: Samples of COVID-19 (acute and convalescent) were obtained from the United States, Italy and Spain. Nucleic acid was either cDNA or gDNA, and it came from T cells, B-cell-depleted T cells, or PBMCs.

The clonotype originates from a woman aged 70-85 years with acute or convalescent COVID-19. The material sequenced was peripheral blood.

DNA for the CDR3: TGTGCCAGCAGTTACTCATGGGGAGCAACTGAAGCTTTCTTT. Protein product: CASSYSWGATEAFF. The chain carries TRBV6-5 and TRBJ1-1; D remains unclear. V was shortened by 0 bases and J by 5 bases, with 10 bases between the two germline ends. The CDR3 loop spans 14 amino acids. Germline V lookup: CDR1 MNHEY, CDR2 SVGAGI.